The 30 T cell receptor beta chains given below trace back to one sample, sequenced in a study of T cell changes during pregnancy in multiple sclerosis. The assay was immunoSEQ multiplex PCR, and TCRdb's table has in-frame clones only and misses some. The table includes 65,000 to 75,000 clones, roughly 92% detected once. The sequences come from CD8+ T cells from peripheral blood mononuclear cells, collected in the third trimester of pregnancy. These receptors all stem from a female donor in good health, enrolled as a control in a pregnancy study.

This chain joins TRBV7-9 and TRBJ2-7; TRBD2 might be the D (6 bases). V was clipped by 5 bases and J by 3 bases, with 23 bases between them. This CDR3 is 17 amino acids long. The V gene's germline CDR1 is SEHNR and CDR2 FQNEAQ (reference sequence). The CDR3 DNA sequence: TGTGCCAGCAGCGGCAGTTTGGCGGGACGGGAAAACTACGAGCAGTACTTC. This translates into CASSGSLAGRENYEQYF.

V usage is TRBV30 and J usage is TRBJ2-5, with D possibly TRBD1 on 6 matching bases. CDR1 is GTSNPN, CDR2 SVGIG, per germline (reference sequence). The V and J ends lost 4 bases and 1 base respectively, with 13 bases between them. This CDR3 comprises 14 residues. The CDR3 reads CAWTQQGSQETQYF. For the CDR3, the DNA is TGTGCCTGGACCCAACAGGGCTCCCAAGAGACCCAGTACTTC.

This clone was counted a few times. The chain has TRBV29-1 and TRBJ2-7; 10 positions agree with TRBD1. This CDR3 has 13 residues. J lost 2 bases, V lost 4 bases, and 2 bases had no gene match. Germline loops: CDR1 SQVTM, CDR2 ANQGSEA. Written as DNA, the CDR3 is TGCAGCGTTGGGGACAGGGGACCCTACGAGCAGTACTTC. Amino acid sequence: CSVGDRGPYEQYF.

The chain carries TRBV27 and TRBJ1-6; tentative D call: TRBD1 (5 bases). V was pared by 11 bases and J by 0 bases, with 14 bases between. The CDR3 runs to 15 residues. Germline CDR1 reads MNHEY; CDR2 reads SMNVEV (reference sequence). The chain's CDR3 is CAGGRESSYNSPLHF. CDR3 bases: TGTGCCGGGGGGAGAGAGAGCTCCTATAATTCACCCCTCCACTTT.

This rearrangement joins TRBV9 to TRBJ1-1, with D tentatively TRBD1 (5 bases). CDR3 length: 13 residues. The V end was cut by 4 bases, the J end by 1 base, with 8 bases between. The V gene's germline CDR1 is SGDLS and CDR2 YYNGEE. CDR3 nucleotides: TGTGCCAGCAGCCAGGGAAGGAACACTGAAGCTTTCTTT. Protein: CASSQGRNTEAFF.

The chain recombines TRBV9 with TRBJ2-3; TRBD2 matches 8 bases. Germline V lookup: CDR1 SGDLS, CDR2 YYNGEE. The CDR3 consists of 16 residues. V dropped 2 bases and J dropped 8; count of bases not matched to a gene: 13. The chain's CDR3 is CASSVGTRTTPATQYF. CDR3 bases: TGTGCCAGCAGCGTCGGGACTAGGACGACGCCAGCTACGCAGTATTTT. Combining the CDR3 with reference TRBV9 and TRBJ2-3 gives the whole variable domain DSGVTQTPKHLITATGQRVTLRCSPRSGDLSVYWYQQSLDQGLQFLIQYYNGEERAKGNILERFSAQQFPDLHSELNLSSLELGDSALYFCASSVGTRTTPATQYFGPGTRLTVL.

The chain is built from TRBV2 and TRBJ1-5, with a possible D match to TRBD1 (6 bases). Germline values: CDR1 SNHLY, CDR2 FYNNEI. The germline V and J ends were trimmed by 5 bases and 0 bases, with 11 bases remaining between them. This CDR3 is 15 amino acids long. CDR3 loop: CASSQDRTSNQPQHF. Here the CDR3 DNA reads TGTGCCAGCAGTCAAGACAGGACTAGCAATCAGCCCCAGCATTTT.

This chain connects TRBV6-5 to TRBJ1-6, with D maybe TRBD1 (6 bases). Between the trimmed V and J ends, which lost 0 bases and 9 bases, there was a span of 12 bases. CDR1 and CDR2 (germline): MNHEY, SVGAGI. CDR3 size: 15 residues. CDR3 bases: TGTGCCAGCAGTTACTCGGACAGCAAGGGTTCACCCCTCCACTTT. This gives the protein CASSYSDSKGSPLHF.

The chain employs TRBV7-9 and TRBJ1-2; possibly TRBD1 for D (5 bases). The germline gives CDR1 SEHNR, CDR2 FQNEAQ (reference sequence). This CDR3 is 14 amino acids long. V was clipped by 6 bases and J by 2 bases, with 13 bases between them. CDR3 sequence: CASSYQGNNYGYTF. The CDR3 bases are TGTGCCAGCAGTTATCAGGGTAACAACTATGGCTACACCTTC. The whole variable domain, remainder taken from reference TRBV7-9 and TRBJ1-2, is DTGVSQNPRHKITKRGQNVTFRCDPISEHNRLYWYRQTLGQGPEFLTYFQNEAQLEKSRLLSDRFSAERPKGSFSTLEIQRTEQGDSAMYLCASSYQGNNYGYTFGSGTRLTVV.

DNA for the CDR3: TGTGCCAGCAGCGTATCACTTGAGAACAATGAGCAGTTCTTC. It yields the protein CASSVSLENNEQFF. The chain couples TRBV9 to TRBJ2-1; the D is unclear. Germline V gene sequence: CDR1 SGDLS, CDR2 YYNGEE. This CDR3 spans 14 amino acids. V shed 1 base and J shed 5 bases, with 10 bases lying between them.

The chain employs TRBV6-1 and TRBJ2-7; 7 bases are a match to TRBD1. This CDR3 comprises 14 residues. The V gene end was trimmed by 11 bases and the J gene end by 3 bases; junction bases not matched to a gene: 13. The germline V gene encodes CDR1 MNHNS and CDR2 SASEGT. Here the CDR3 DNA reads TGTGCCTCGAAGCTCCGGGACAGTTACTACGAGCAGTACTTC. As protein: CASKLRDSYYEQYF.

The V gene is TRBV14, the J gene TRBJ1-1; 7 bases are a match to TRBD1. Germline values: CDR1 SGHDN, CDR2 FVKESK. This CDR3 has 14 residues. The ends lost 6 bases at V and 1 base at J; junction bases unmatched: 5. The DNA of the CDR3 is TGTGCCAGCAGAGACAGGGCAGGGAACACTGAAGCTTTCTTT. It codes for CASRDRAGNTEAFF.

The genes are TRBV7-9 and TRBJ1-6, with D possibly TRBD1 on 5 matching bases. There are 14 residues in the CDR3. The V end lost 3 bases, the J end lost 6 bases, and 9 bases lay between the germline ends. The germline V gene has CDR1 SEHNR and CDR2 FQNEAQ (reference sequence). The CDR3 is CASSFDRPNSPLHF. For the CDR3, the DNA is TGTGCCAGCAGCTTTGACAGACCTAATTCACCCCTCCACTTT.

In DNA, the CDR3 is TGTGCCAGCAGTCCACAGGTCTCCTACGAGCAGTACTTC. Its translation is CASSPQVSYEQYF. The rearrangement joins TRBV6-1 to TRBJ2-7; TRBD1 might be the D (5 bases). CDR1 is MNHNS, CDR2 SASEGT, per germline. The CDR3 totals 13 residues. Trimming shortened V by 5 bases and J by 0 bases, and 8 bases separated the two germline ends.

CDR3 sequence: CASSKGGSVRANYGYTF. CDR3 nucleotides: TGTGCCAGCAGCAAAGGGGGCTCAGTCAGGGCTAACTATGGCTACACCTTC. This chain uses TRBV21-1 with TRBJ1-2; the D call in the table, TRBD1, was not verified against the DNA. TRBV21-1 is listed as a pseudogene. This CDR3 comprises 17 residues.

The chain joins TRBV6-1 to TRBJ2-7; TRBD2 aligns across 7 bases. This CDR3 comprises 14 residues. The trim removed 2 bases at V and 3 bases at J, leaving 4 bases unmatched. Germline values: CDR1 MNHNS, CDR2 SASEGT. CDR3 nucleotide sequence: TGTGCCAGCAGTGAAAGCGGGGTGCACTACGAGCAGTACTTC. It translates to CASSESGVHYEQYF.

This clone has just a few counts. The J gene is TRBJ1-1, the V gene TRBV7-9; no firm D call. The germline gives CDR1 SEHNR, CDR2 FQNEAQ (reference sequence). CDR3 size: 15 residues. V was cut by 3 bases and J by 1 base, with 12 bases left in between. In DNA form, the CDR3 reads TGTGCCAGCAGCTTGACTACATGGGAGAACACTGAAGCTTTCTTT. Translation: CASSLTTWENTEAFF.

The rearrangement uses TRBV7-9 and TRBJ2-7; weak D call: TRBD2 (6 bases). The germline CDR1 and CDR2 sequences are SEHNR and FQNEAQ (reference sequence). The CDR3 has 12 amino acids. V lost 0 bases and J lost 6, with 6 bases in between. The CDR3 DNA sequence: TGTGCCAGCAGCTTAGCGGGAGGCGAGCAGTACTTC. Translating it yields CASSLAGGEQYF.

CDR3 region: CASSAQQGALGYTF. The CDR3 coding sequence is TGTGCCAGCAGCGCCCAACAGGGGGCTCTAGGCTACACCTTC. The rearrangement uses TRBV9 and TRBJ1-2, with 9 bases identical to TRBD1. Per the germline V gene, CDR1 is SGDLS and CDR2 is YYNGEE. The ends lost 3 bases at V and 8 bases at J; junction bases unmatched: 8. The CDR3 is 14 residues long.

The chain has TRBV30 and TRBJ1-1, with D possibly matching TRBD1 (6 bases). Looked up from germline, CDR1 is GTSNPN and CDR2 is SVGIG (reference sequence). V lost 1 base and J lost 4, with 10 bases in between. The CDR3 is made up of 13 amino acids. The CDR3 sequence: CAWSAGGGTEAFF. As DNA, the CDR3 is TGTGCCTGGAGTGCGGGGGGCGGCACTGAAGCTTTCTTT.

The chain recombines TRBV27 with TRBJ1-1; perhaps TRBD1 as D (5 bases). The germline CDR1 and CDR2 sequences are MNHEY and SMNVEV (reference sequence). With 1 base removed from V and 11 bases from J, the gap between germline ends came to 11 bases. The CDR3 runs 12 residues. In nucleotides, the CDR3 is TGTGCCAGCAGTTTATGGGGGGGAACGGCTTTCTTT. Translating it yields CASSLWGGTAFF.

This clone appeared once. The chain links TRBV9 to TRBJ1-4; possibly TRBD1 for D (6 bases). The germline V and J ends were trimmed by 6 bases and 3 bases, with 12 bases remaining between them. The CDR3 is made up of 14 amino acids. The germline V gene encodes CDR1 SGDLS and CDR2 YYNGEE. Here the CDR3 reads CASTPGASNEKLFF. CDR3 DNA: TGTGCCAGCACCCCAGGGGCGTCTAATGAAAAACTGTTTTTT.

The chain couples TRBV16 to TRBJ2-7; TRBD2 aligns across 10 bases. There are 17 residues in the CDR3. Germline V gives CDR1 KGHSY, CDR2 FQNENV. The V and J ends lost 2 bases and 7 bases, in that order; junction bases with no gene match: 14. CDR3 sequence reads: CASSQPLAGAPLPEQYF. The CDR3 DNA reads as TGTGCCAGCAGCCAACCCCTAGCGGGGGCTCCTCTACCTGAGCAGTACTTC.

The chain links TRBV19 to TRBJ2-2, with D hard to call. Germline-derived CDR1 and CDR2 are LNHDA and SQIVND (reference sequence). This CDR3 comprises 13 residues. Trimming pared 7 bases from V and 3 bases from J, leaving 9 bases between. The CDR3 coding sequence is TGTGCCAGTATGTCACTCGACACCGGGGAGCTGTTTTTT. This translates into CASMSLDTGELFF.

The genes are TRBV29-1 and TRBJ2-3; the match to TRBD1 covers 9 bases. The CDR3 runs to 15 residues. The junction had 8 bases not matched to a gene; V was cut back by 5 bases and J by 2 bases. Germline-derived CDR1 and CDR2 are SQVTM and ANQGSEA. CDR3: CSVPGTGIFTDTQYF. The CDR3 bases are TGCAGCGTTCCCGGGACAGGGATTTTCACAGATACGCAGTATTTT.

The genes are TRBV6-1 and TRBJ1-4, with TRBD1 as a possible D gene (5 bases). CDR3 length: 15 amino acids. V was pared by 3 bases and J by 8 bases, with 16 bases between. Germline assignment: CDR1 MNHNS and CDR2 SASEGT. Written as DNA, the CDR3 is TGTGCCAGCAGTGAGGACCGGGTGGGGCGGGAAAAACTGTTTTTT. It is translated as CASSEDRVGREKLFF.

Regarding this clone: The identical CDR3 is also encoded by other nucleotide sequences in the sample. V is TRBV4-3 and J is TRBJ1-1, with D perhaps matching TRBD1 (5 bases). Germline CDR1 reads LGHNA; CDR2 reads YSLEER. Trimming removed 7 bases from V and 5 bases from J, with 8 bases in between. The CDR3 has 11 amino acids. CDR3: CASTGGTEAFF. Written as DNA, the CDR3 is TGCGCCAGCACCGGGGGGACTGAAGCTTTCTTT.

The chain recombines TRBV7-2 with TRBJ1-2; possible D gene TRBD1, 6 bases. The germline V gene has CDR1 SGHTA and CDR2 FQGNSA. The V end lost 8 bases, the J end lost 8 bases, and 15 bases lay between the germline ends. This CDR3 is built from 12 residues. This CDR3 is CASGPSGVGYTF. The CDR3 bases are TGTGCCAGCGGCCCCTCAGGGGTAGGCTACACCTTC.

This clone was found many times. The same CDR3 is also encoded by other DNA sequences in this sample. The chain links TRBV4-2 to TRBJ2-7, with D tentatively TRBD1 (6 bases). V gave up 0 bases and J gave up 0 bases, with 9 bases separating them. The CDR3 sequence is 15 residues long. Looked up from germline, CDR1 is LGHNA and CDR2 is YNFKEQ. Here the CDR3 reads CASSQDPTGSYEQYF. The CDR3 DNA reads TGTGCCAGCAGCCAAGATCCGACAGGCTCCTACGAGCAGTACTTC.

The rearrangement links TRBV9 to TRBJ1-2; TRBD1 agrees at 7 bases. V lost 3 bases, J lost 4 bases, and 9 bases stayed unmatched. CDR1 and CDR2 (germline): SGDLS, YYNGEE. The CDR3 is 15 amino acids. CDR3 in amino acids: CASSEPRTGFYGYTF. The DNA for the CDR3 is TGTGCCAGCAGCGAACCGCGGACAGGCTTCTATGGCTACACCTTC.